The rows below give T cell receptor beta chains drawn from one sample of a study of shared clonotypes between healthy human individuals. Some clones are missing from TCRdb's copy, which holds only in-frame ones; the method was immunoSEQ multiplex PCR. The sample carries 1.5 million to 2.5 million clones, about 95% recorded once. The source material was naive CD8+ T cells sorted from blood. These receptors were obtained from a man aged 18 to 30 in good health. Each CDR3 is given with its conserved first and last residue. Fields, in order: J gene, clone size, D gene, V gene, CDR3 DNA, CDR3 protein. D genes are given only for firm matches. The listing skips clone size in some rows; elsewhere it reads once, few, many or a size class.

>TRBJ2-7|.|.|TRBV5-6
TGTGCCAGCAGCTCGGGGTTGGGTGGCGAGCAGTACTTC
CASSSGLGGEQYF
>TRBJ1-5|.|.|TRBV28
TGTGCCAGCAGTTTACCCGATTATAGCAATCAGCCCCAGCATTTT
CASSLPDYSNQPQHF
>TRBJ1-5|.|.|TRBV6-1
TGTGCCAGCCGCGAGGACCATAGCAATCAGCCCCAGCATTTT
CASREDHSNQPQHF
>TRBJ2-7|.|TRBD1|TRBV27
TGTGCCAGCAGTCCCCTAGGGACAGCTCTCGAGCAGTACTTC
CASSPLGTALEQYF
>TRBJ2-1|.|TRBD2|TRBV13
TGTGCCAGCAGCTCGGGACTAGCGACCTACAATGAGCAGTTCTTC
CASSSGLATYNEQFF
>TRBJ2-3|.|TRBD1|TRBV7-2
TGTGCCAGCAGCTTAGGAGAGGGGGCCAGGAAGAGCTTT
CASSLGEGARKSF
>TRBJ1-5|.|TRBD1|TRBV18
TGTGCCAGCTCATTAACAGGGGGTGGTAATCAGCCCCAGCATTTT
CASSLTGGGNQPQHF
>TRBJ1-2|once|.|TRBV9
TGTGCCAGCAGCGGGACCTTTGGCTACACCTTC
CASSGTFGYTF
>TRBJ1-2|few|.|TRBV27
TGTGCCAGCAGTTCATCAGGGTACGGCTACACCTTC
CASSSSGYGYTF
>TRBJ2-7|.|.|TRBV11-2
TGTGCCAGCAGCTTGGATCCGGGACCCTACGAGCAGTACTTC
CASSLDPGPYEQYF
>TRBJ2-7|.|TRBD2|TRBV4-2
TGTGCCAGCAGACGCGGGGAGGGCTACGAGCAGTACTTC
CASRRGEGYEQYF
>TRBJ2-3|.|.|TRBV4-1
TGCGCCAGCAGCCAAGAACCTCAGAGCGGAGGCACAGATACGCAGTATTTT
CASSQEPQSGGTDTQYF
>TRBJ1-5|.|.|TRBV18
TGTGCCAGCTCACCGGGTGAGAGCAATCAGCCCCAGCATTTT
CASSPGESNQPQHF
>TRBJ2-2|once|.|TRBV19
TGTGCCAGTAGTCCCCTGGGCGGAGCGAACACCGGGGAGCTGTTTTTT
CASSPLGGANTGELFF
>TRBJ1-1|.|.|TRBV18
TGTGCCAGCTCCCCGGGGGGGAAGAACACTGAAGCTTTCTTT
CASSPGGKNTEAFF
>TRBJ1-2|few|.|TRBV7-9
TGTGCCAGCAGCTCCCGGGCAGGGAGAGCTCTCAGCTACACCTTC
CASSSRAGRALSYTF
>TRBJ2-5|.|TRBD2|TRBV7-9
TGTGCCAGCAGCTTAGAGACTAGCGATGAGACCCAGTACTTC
CASSLETSDETQYF
>TRBJ1-2|.|.|TRBV27
TGTGCCAGCGGATTAAGTAGGGGGAGTGATGGCTACACCTTC
CASGLSRGSDGYTF
>TRBJ2-7|.|TRBD1|TRBV6-1
TGTGCCAGCAGTGAAGAGGGGACAGTTACCTACGAGCAGTACTTC
CASSEEGTVTYEQYF
>TRBJ2-6|once|.|TRBV9
TGTGCCAGCAGCGGTGGGGCCAACGTCCTGACTTTC
CASSGGANVLTF
>TRBJ1-2|once|.|TRBV19
TGTGCCAGTAGTATAGATCGGGGTTATAATGGCTACACCTTC
CASSIDRGYNGYTF
>TRBJ2-1|.|.|TRBV7-2
TGTGCCAGCAGCCCAAGGGGGTCCTACAATGAGCAGTTCTTC
CASSPRGSYNEQFF
>TRBJ1-1|.|.|TRBV7-2
TGTGCCAGCAGCTTAGAATGGGTGAAGCCTTTCTTT
CASSLEWVKPFF
>TRBJ1-4|.|.|TRBV5-6
TGTGCCAGCAGCTTGCCTACTAATGAAAAACTGTTTTTT
CASSLPTNEKLFF
>TRBJ1-2|.|.|TRBV4-1
TGCGCCAGCAGCCAAGAGGGCACGCTAAACTATGGCTACACCTTC
CASSQEGTLNYGYTF
>TRBJ1-1|.|TRBD1|TRBV28
TGTGCCAGCAGTTCTATCCCCCTACAGGGGCCGAACACTGAAGCTTTCTTT
CASSSIPLQGPNTEAFF
>TRBJ2-5|.|.|TRBV29-1
TGCAGCGTTGGGTTAGGTCTTCAAGAGACCCAGTACTTC
CSVGLGLQETQYF
>TRBJ2-3|.|TRBD2|TRBV7-9
TGTGCCAGCACCGATATAGCGGGAGGGGGAGATACGCAGTATTTT
CASTDIAGGGDTQYF
>TRBJ2-5|.|.|TRBV7-9
TGTGCCAGCAGCACCAGGGCCTCAGAGACCCAGTACTTC
CASSTRASETQYF
>TRBJ2-7|.|TRBD2|TRBV27
TGTGCCAGCAGTGCGGGAGGGGTGTCCTACGAGCAGTACTTC
CASSAGGVSYEQYF
>TRBJ2-1|.|TRBD2|TRBV7-2
TGTGCCAGCAGCTTAGAGCGGGACGTTAATGAGCAGTTCTTC
CASSLERDVNEQFF
>TRBJ2-3|.|.|TRBV4-3
TGCGCCAGCAGCCAAGTCGTGGGGTGGGGCACAGATACGCAGTATTTT
CASSQVVGWGTDTQYF
>TRBJ2-7|.|TRBD2|TRBV5-4
TGTGCCAGCAGCTCCGGGACTAGCGGGAGTTACGAGCAGTACTTC
CASSSGTSGSYEQYF
>TRBJ2-5|.|TRBD2|TRBV5-6
TGTGCCAGCAGCTTGTATTTAGGGCTAGCGGGCGGGACCCAGTACTTC
CASSLYLGLAGGTQYF
>TRBJ1-2|.|.|TRBV19
TGTGCCAGCCGGTGGACGGAGAACTATGGCTACACCTTC
CASRWTENYGYTF
>TRBJ2-2|.|.|TRBV27
TGTGCCAGCAGTTTATCCGGGGAGCTGTTTTTT
CASSLSGELFF
>TRBJ2-3|.|TRBD2|TRBV27
TGTGCCAGCACCCCCCGGGGGGGCCTTACAGATACGCAGTATTTT
CASTPRGGLTDTQYF
>TRBJ1-4|.|TRBD1|TRBV13
TGTGCCAGCGGACAGGGGGGTACTAATGAAAAACTGTTTTTT
CASGQGGTNEKLFF
>TRBJ1-3|.|TRBD1|TRBV7-9
TGTGCCACCCCTGGGCAGGGGGCGATTAATGGAAACACCATATATTTT
CATPGQGAINGNTIYF
>TRBJ1-4|.|.|TRBV7-6
TGTGCCAGCAGCTTAGGGCAGGGCCTTAATGAAAAACTGTTTTTT
CASSLGQGLNEKLFF
>TRBJ2-1|.|.|TRBV5-1
TGCGCCAGCAGCTTGGCCCAGGGATTCGCCGATGAGCAGTTCTTC
CASSLAQGFADEQFF
>TRBJ2-7|.|.|TRBV9
TGTGCCAGCAGACCGACAGGAGACAGCTACGAGCAGTACTTC
CASRPTGDSYEQYF
>TRBJ1-5|.|.|TRBV19
TGTGCCAGTAGTTCTCAGGGAAGCTATCAGCCCCAGCATTTT
CASSSQGSYQPQHF
>TRBJ2-5|.|.|TRBV30
TGTGCCTGGAGTCCGGTCACGGGGACCCAGTACTTC
CAWSPVTGTQYF
>TRBJ2-2|.|.|TRBV7-6
TGTGCCAGTAGCTACAGCCGAGCGGACACCGGGGAGCTGTTTTTT
CASSYSRADTGELFF
>TRBJ2-7|.|TRBD1|TRBV29-1
TGCAGCGTTGAAGACCCGGTACCTGGGACAGGTTACTCCTACGAGCAGTACTTC
CSVEDPVPGTGYSYEQYF
>TRBJ2-1|.|TRBD1|TRBV7-8
TGTGCCAGCAGCTTAGAAGGGACAGGGATCTTGGATGAGCAGTTCTTC
CASSLEGTGILDEQFF
>TRBJ2-3|.|.|TRBV4-1
TGCGCCAGCAGCCAAGCGCTAGTCAGCGCAGATACGCAGTATTTT
CASSQALVSADTQYF